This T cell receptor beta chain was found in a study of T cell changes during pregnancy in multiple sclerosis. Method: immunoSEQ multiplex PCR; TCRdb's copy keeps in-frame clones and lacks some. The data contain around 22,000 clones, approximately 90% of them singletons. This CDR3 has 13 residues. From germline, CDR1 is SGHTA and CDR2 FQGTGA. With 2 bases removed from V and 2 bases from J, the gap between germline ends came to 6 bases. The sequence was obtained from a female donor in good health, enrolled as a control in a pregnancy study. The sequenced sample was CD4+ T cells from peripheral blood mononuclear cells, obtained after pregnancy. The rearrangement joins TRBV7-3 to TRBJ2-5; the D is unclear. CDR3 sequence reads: CASSLVAQETQYF. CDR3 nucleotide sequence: TGTGCCAGCAGCTTAGTAGCTCAAGAGACCCAGTACTTC.